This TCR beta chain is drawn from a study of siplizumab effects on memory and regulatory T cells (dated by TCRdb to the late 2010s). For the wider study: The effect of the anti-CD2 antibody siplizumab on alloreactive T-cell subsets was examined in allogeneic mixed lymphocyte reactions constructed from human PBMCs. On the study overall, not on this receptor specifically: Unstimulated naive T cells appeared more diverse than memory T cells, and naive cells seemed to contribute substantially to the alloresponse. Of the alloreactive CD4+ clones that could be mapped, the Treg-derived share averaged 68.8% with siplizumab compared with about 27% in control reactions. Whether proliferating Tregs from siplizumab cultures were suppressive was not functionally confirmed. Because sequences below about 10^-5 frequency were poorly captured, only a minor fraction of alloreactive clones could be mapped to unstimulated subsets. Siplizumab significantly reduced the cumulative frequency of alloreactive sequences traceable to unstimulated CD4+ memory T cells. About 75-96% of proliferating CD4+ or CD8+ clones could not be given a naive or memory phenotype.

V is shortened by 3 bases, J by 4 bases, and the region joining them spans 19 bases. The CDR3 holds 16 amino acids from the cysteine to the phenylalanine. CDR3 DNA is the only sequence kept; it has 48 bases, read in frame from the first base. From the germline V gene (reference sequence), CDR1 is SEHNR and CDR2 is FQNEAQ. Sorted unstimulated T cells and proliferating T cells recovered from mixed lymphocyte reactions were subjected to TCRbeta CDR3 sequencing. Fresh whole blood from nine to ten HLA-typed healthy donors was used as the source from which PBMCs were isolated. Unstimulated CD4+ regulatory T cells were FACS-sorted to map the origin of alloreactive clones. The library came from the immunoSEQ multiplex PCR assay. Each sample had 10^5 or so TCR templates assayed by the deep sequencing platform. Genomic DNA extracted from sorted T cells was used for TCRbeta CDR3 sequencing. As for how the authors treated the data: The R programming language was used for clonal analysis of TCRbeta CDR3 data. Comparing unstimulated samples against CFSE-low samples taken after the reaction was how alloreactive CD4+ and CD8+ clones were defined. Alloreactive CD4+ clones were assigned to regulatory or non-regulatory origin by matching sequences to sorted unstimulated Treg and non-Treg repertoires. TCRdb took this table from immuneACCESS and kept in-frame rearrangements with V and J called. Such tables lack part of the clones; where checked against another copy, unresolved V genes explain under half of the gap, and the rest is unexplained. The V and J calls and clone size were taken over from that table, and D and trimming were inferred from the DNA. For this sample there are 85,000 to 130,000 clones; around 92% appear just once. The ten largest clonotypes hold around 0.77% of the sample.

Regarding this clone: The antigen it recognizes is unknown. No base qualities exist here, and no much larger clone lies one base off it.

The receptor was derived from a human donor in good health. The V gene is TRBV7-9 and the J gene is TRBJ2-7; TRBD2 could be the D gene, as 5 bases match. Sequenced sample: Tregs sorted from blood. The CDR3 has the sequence CASSFLGGRHRYEQYF. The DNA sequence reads TGTGCCAGCAGCTTCTTGGGTGGGAGACACCGTTACGAGCAGTACTTC. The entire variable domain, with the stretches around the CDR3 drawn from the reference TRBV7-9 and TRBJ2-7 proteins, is DTGVSQNPRHKITKRGQNVTFRCDPISEHNRLYWYRQTLGQGPEFLTYFQNEAQLEKSRLLSDRFSAERPKGSFSTLEIQRTEQGDSAMYLCASSFLGGRHRYEQYFGPGTRLTVT.